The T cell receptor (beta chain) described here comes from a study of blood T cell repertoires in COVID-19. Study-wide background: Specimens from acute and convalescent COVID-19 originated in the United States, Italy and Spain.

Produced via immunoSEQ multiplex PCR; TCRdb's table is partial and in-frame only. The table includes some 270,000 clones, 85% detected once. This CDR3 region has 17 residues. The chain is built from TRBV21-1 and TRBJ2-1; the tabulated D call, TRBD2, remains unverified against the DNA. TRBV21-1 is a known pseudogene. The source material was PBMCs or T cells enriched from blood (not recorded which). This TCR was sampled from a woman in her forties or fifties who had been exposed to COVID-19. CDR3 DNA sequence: TGTGCCAGCAGCAAACCTAGCGGGGGGCCCATATACAATGAGCAGTTCTTC. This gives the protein CASSKPSGGPIYNEQFF.